This T cell receptor beta chain emerged from a study of T cells in Graves' hyperthyroidism and ophthalmopathy. Looking at the study overall: Peripheral blood was taken when the disease was first diagnosed, before any treatment began.

The source material, RNA transcripts, was used to amplify TCR beta CDR3 regions. First-round RT-PCR with HTBI primers amplified the TCR CDR3 region. TCRdb reprocessed the multiplex PCR reads via MiXCR and lists one record per CDR3 protein. The sample shows 390,000 or so distinct CDR3 sequences, roughly 14% of them seen only once. Germline CDR1 and CDR2: SGHRS and YFSETQ. The CDR3 sequence is 15 residues long. The V gene end was trimmed by 4 bases and the J gene end by 4 bases; junction bases not matched to a gene: 8. Ten or more counts support this clonotype. The rearrangement links TRBV5-1 to TRBJ2-1, with 7 positions matching TRBD2. The specimen was blood. This TCR came from a man between 18 and 35 years old with Graves' ophthalmopathy. The CDR3 coding sequence is TGCGCCAGCAGCAAAGACCGGGACTATTACAATGAGCAGTTCTTC. This codes for CASSKDRDYYNEQFF.